Judged by abundance, the clone carrying this TCR beta chain is medium-sized. The entry originates in a study of graft-versus-host responses after intestinal transplantation. Only in-frame clones appear in the TCRdb table, and some are missing; sequencing was by immunoSEQ multiplex PCR. The sample lists just over 15,000 clones; about 30% were seen once. Plates contained around 200,000 CFSE-labeled responder cells and around 200,000 irradiated, violet-dye-labeled stimulator cells. Deletions cut 5 bases from V and 6 bases from J, with 11 bases between. CDR3 length: 12 residues. Germline loops: CDR1 SEHNR, CDR2 FQNEAQ (reference sequence).

Sample: alloreactive CD4+ T cells from a mixed lymphocyte reaction culture, taken before intestinal transplant. Subset noted: CFSE-low proliferating T cells sorted from roughly six-day pre-transplant mixed lymphocyte reaction (GvH or HvG direction). The chain has TRBV7-9 and TRBJ2-7; D is ambiguous. This TCR was sampled from a human patient who received an intestinal transplant. CDR3: CASSSLVAEQYF. CDR3 in DNA: TGTGCCAGCAGCAGCTTAGTGGCCGAGCAGTACTTC.